Listed below are T cell receptor beta chains from one sample, sequenced in a study of T-cell reconstitution after alpha-beta-depleted transplantation in children. TCRdb used MiXCR to reprocess the PCR reads, holding one entry per CDR3 protein. The sample contains fewer than 750,000 distinct CDR3 sequences, more than 20% of which appear only once. Sequencing was performed on PBMCs, taken before TCRalphabeta/CD19-depleted stem cell transplant. Receptors were obtained from a boy under three years old with Wiskott-Aldrich syndrome, due to receive a stem cell transplant. The CDR3 runs from the conserved cysteine through the conserved F or W. D genes are given only for firm matches. A row's size may be missing; if present it is once, few, many or a size class.

V gene,clone size,J gene,D gene,CDR3 protein,CDR3 DNA
TRBV11-2,few,TRBJ2-1,NA,CASSLGGLWVDEQFF,TGTGCCAGCAGCTTAGGGGGACTGTGGGTCGATGAGCAGTTCTTC
TRBV27,NA,TRBJ2-2,TRBD1,CASSYESRTGVGTGELFF,TGTGCCAGCAGTTATGAATCCCGGACAGGGGTGGGCACCGGGGAGCTGTTTTTT
TRBV12-3/TRBV12-4,few,TRBJ2-3,NA,CASSLRWPGVGTDTQYF,TGTGCCAGCAGTTTACGGTGGCCAGGGGTGGGAACAGATACGCAGTATTTT
TRBV5-1,NA,TRBJ2-1,NA,CASSPVGLEGEQFF,TGCGCCAGCAGCCCCGTCGGGCTGGAGGGTGAGCAGTTCTTC
TRBV29-1,few,TRBJ2-3,TRBD2,CSVEREIDTQYF,TGCAGCGTTGAGCGGGAGATAGATACGCAGTATTTT
TRBV7-2,once,TRBJ2-7,TRBD2,CASSLSGRMNEQYF,TGTGCCAGCAGCTTAAGCGGGAGGATGAACGAGCAGTACTTC
TRBV4-1,NA,TRBJ1-1,NA,CASSLTHSDGYGDTEAFF,TGCGCCAGCAGCCTCACCCACTCGGATGGCTACGGGGACACTGAAGCTTTCTTT
TRBV10-3,many,TRBJ1-5,NA,CAISESGVQPQHF,TGTGCCATCAGTGAGTCGGGGGTACAGCCCCAGCATTTT
TRBV5-8,NA,TRBJ2-1,NA,CASSLDRELEQFF,TGTGCCAGCAGCTTGGACCGAGAGCTTGAGCAGTTCTTC
TRBV10-1,NA,TRBJ2-1,NA,CASSGTFYNEQFF,TGCGCCAGCAGTGGGACTTTCTACAATGAGCAGTTCTTC
TRBV6-2/TRBV6-3,NA,TRBJ2-7,TRBD1,CASSFLGQGYEQYF,TGTGCCAGCAGTTTCCTGGGACAGGGTTACGAGCAGTACTTC
TRBV20-1,few,TRBJ1-6,TRBD1,CSARLSGQAYNSPLHF,TGCAGTGCTAGGCTCTCGGGACAGGCCTATAATTCACCCCTCCACTTT
TRBV5-1,few,TRBJ2-7,TRBD1,CASSPPDRLYEQYF,TGCGCCAGCAGCCCCCCGGACAGGCTCTACGAGCAGTACTTC
TRBV28,few,TRBJ2-3,NA,CASSFVLADTDTQYF,TGTGCCAGCAGTTTTGTATTAGCGGATACAGATACGCAGTATTTT
TRBV5-1,NA,TRBJ2-5,NA,CASSSAVEYQETQYF,TGCGCCAGCAGCTCGGCCGTCGAGTACCAAGAGACCCAGTACTTC
TRBV6-5,NA,TRBJ2-7,TRBD1,CASGNRDRSPSEQYF,TGTGCCAGCGGTAACCGGGACAGGAGCCCTTCCGAGCAGTACTTC
TRBV7-9,NA,TRBJ1-1,TRBD1,CASTGEDRGNTEAFF,TGTGCCAGCACTGGTGAGGACAGGGGGAACACTGAAGCTTTCTTT
TRBV29-1,few,TRBJ2-7,NA,CSVGTRGGEQYF,TGCAGCGTTGGGACCAGGGGCGGCGAGCAGTACTTC
TRBV18,NA,TRBJ1-1,NA,CASPPRGRENTEAFF,TGTGCCAGCCCACCACGGGGCAGGGAAAACACTGAAGCTTTCTTT
TRBV6-1,NA,TRBJ2-1,TRBD2,CASSRLAGFHNEQFF,TGTGCCAGCAGTAGACTAGCGGGTTTCCACAATGAGCAGTTCTTC